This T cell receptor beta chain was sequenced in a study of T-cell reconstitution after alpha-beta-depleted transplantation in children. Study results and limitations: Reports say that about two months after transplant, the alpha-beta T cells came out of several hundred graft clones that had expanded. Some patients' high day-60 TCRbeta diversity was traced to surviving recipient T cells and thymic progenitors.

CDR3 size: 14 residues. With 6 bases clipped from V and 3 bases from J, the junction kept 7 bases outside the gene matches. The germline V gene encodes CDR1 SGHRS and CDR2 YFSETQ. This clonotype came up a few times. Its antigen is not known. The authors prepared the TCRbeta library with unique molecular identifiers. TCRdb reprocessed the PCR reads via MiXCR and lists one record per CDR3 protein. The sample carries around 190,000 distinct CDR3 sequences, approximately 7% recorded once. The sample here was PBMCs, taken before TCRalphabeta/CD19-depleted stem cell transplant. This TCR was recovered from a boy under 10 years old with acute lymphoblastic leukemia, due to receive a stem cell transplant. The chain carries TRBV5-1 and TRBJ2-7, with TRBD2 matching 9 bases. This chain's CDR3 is CASTGAGGFYEQYF. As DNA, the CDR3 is TGCGCCAGCACCGGAGCGGGAGGATTCTACGAGCAGTACTTC.